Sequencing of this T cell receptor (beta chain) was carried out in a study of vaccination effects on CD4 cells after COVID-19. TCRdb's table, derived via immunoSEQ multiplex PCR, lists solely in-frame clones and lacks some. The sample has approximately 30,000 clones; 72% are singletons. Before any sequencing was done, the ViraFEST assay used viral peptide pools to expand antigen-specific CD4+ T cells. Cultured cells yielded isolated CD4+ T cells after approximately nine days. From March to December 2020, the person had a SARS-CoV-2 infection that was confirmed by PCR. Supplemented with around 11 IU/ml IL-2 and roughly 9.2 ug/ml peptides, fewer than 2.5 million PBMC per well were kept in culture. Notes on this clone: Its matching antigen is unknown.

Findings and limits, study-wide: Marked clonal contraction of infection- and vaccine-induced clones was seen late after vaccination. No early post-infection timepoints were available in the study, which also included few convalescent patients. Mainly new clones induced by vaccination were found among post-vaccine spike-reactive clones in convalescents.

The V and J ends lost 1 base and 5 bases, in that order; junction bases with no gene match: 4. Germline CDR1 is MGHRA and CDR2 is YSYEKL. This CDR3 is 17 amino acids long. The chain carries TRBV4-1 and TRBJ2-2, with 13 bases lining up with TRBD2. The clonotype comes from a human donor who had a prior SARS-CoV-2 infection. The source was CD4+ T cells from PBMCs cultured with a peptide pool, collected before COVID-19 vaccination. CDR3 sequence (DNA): TGCGCCAGCAGCCAAGGACTAGCGGGGGGATGGACCGGGGAGCTGTTTTTT. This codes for CASSQGLAGGWTGELFF.